This T cell receptor (beta chain) was captured in a study of shared clonotypes between healthy human individuals. The data were produced by immunoSEQ multiplex PCR, yet TCRdb's version contains in-frame clones alone and is incomplete. The sample lists millions of clones; roughly 92% were seen once. The receptor was derived from a man between 18 and 29 years old in good health. The sample consisted of naive CD4+ T cells sorted from blood. The sample's subset: CD45RA+ positively selected.

DNA for the CDR3: TGTGCCAGCAGCTTGGTTGAAAGTACGACAGGACATGAAAAACTGTTTTTT. Translated, it gives CASSLVESTTGHEKLFF. The chain joins TRBV5-8 to TRBJ1-4; a weak D match, TRBD1 (6 bases). V was clipped by 0 bases and J by 6 bases, with 18 bases between them. The germline CDR1 and CDR2 sequences are SGHTS and YDEGEE. The CDR3 totals 17 residues. The full variable domain, in which reference TRBV5-8 and TRBJ1-4 provide the parts outside the CDR3, is EAGVTQSPTHLIKTRGQQATLRCSPISGHTSVYWYQQALGLGLQFLLWYDEGEERNRGNFPPRFSGRQFPNYSSELNVNALELEDSALYLCASSLVESTTGHEKLFFGSGTQLSVL.